Below, one TCR beta chain is given with its context. Its antigen remains unknown. With 4 bases clipped from V and 5 bases from J, the junction kept 9 bases outside the gene matches. The germline V gene encodes CDR1 SGHRS and CDR2 YFSETQ. There are 15 residues in the CDR3. This specimen comes from a study of post-analysis software for immune sequencing data. Study overall: Secondary progressive, relapsing-remitting and progressive-relapsing multiple sclerosis were among the included disease courses.

Findings and caveats of the study: The F measure placed samples prepared in the same batch into strongly shared clusters. Compared against controls, patients with multiple sclerosis displayed significantly lower normalized Chao1 diversity. Relative to controls, patients had about five TRBV segments at higher frequency, with TRBV5-6, TRBV5-1 and TRBV20-1 among these.

Unique molecular identifiers tagged the TCR beta cDNA libraries. When 1 to 10 million T cells were used, they gave around 500,000 cDNA molecules. TCRdb reprocessed the PCR reads with MiXCR, giving one entry per CDR3 protein. The sample yields roughly 620,000 distinct CDR3 sequences, about 40% seen once. The chain recombines TRBV5-1 with TRBJ2-7; 10 bases fit TRBD1. Sample: blood. This TCR was sampled from a girl between 5 and 17 years old with multiple sclerosis. The CDR3 region has the DNA TGCGCCAGCAGCGGCGGGGGACAGGGGAGCGACGAGCAGTACTTC. Protein sequence: CASSGGGQGSDEQYF.